The 2 T cell receptor beta chains below come from one sample, sequenced in a study of graft-versus-host responses after intestinal transplantation. TCRdb's table, derived via immunoSEQ multiplex PCR, lists solely in-frame clones and lacks some. The data contain 11,000 to 15,000 clones, approximately 30% of them seen just once; the ten biggest clones take up more than 5.5%. The sample was alloreactive CD4+ T cells from a mixed lymphocyte reaction culture, taken before intestinal transplant. The subset was: CFSE-low proliferating T cells sorted from approximately 6-day pre-transplant mixed lymphocyte reaction (GvH or HvG direction). Receptor source: a human patient who received an intestinal transplant.

This clone was seen only a few times. The chain combines TRBV11-2 with TRBJ2-3, with 8 bases identical to TRBD2. Per the germline V gene, CDR1 is SGHAT and CDR2 is FQNNGV. Losses at the gene ends were 5 bases for V and 5 bases for J; bases not matched to a gene: 12. CDR3 size: 16 residues. The CDR3 loop reads CASSRRGAGVEDTQYF. CDR3 DNA sequence: TGTGCCAGCAGCCGCCGGGGAGCGGGAGTGGAAGATACGCAGTATTTT.

By proportion, this clone is medium-sized (0.01 to 0.1%). The chain recombines TRBV6-6 with TRBJ1-2; TRBD1 matches 8 bases. Germline-derived CDR1 and CDR2 are MNHNY and SVGAGI (reference sequence). V lost 7 bases to trimming and J lost 8 bases; unmatched junction nucleotides: 9. The CDR3 length is 13 residues. The CDR3 bases are TGTGCCAGCACCCACGGACAGGGTCGGGGCTACACCTTC. Its protein is CASTHGQGRGYTF.